The 2 T cell receptor beta chains below were found in one sample sequenced in a study of tumor and adjacent non-tumor tissue in lung cancer. RNA was extracted from bulk tissue without any cell sorting. Three rounds of nested PCR, following a modified ARM-PCR protocol, produced the TCRbeta library. One entry per CDR3 protein results from TCRdb running MiXCR on the multiplex PCR reads. This table holds about 200,000 distinct CDR3 sequences, 71% found once. The sample was lung tumor tissue. These receptor sequences come from a man between 60 and 75 years old with non-small cell lung cancer.

Points on this clonotype: Because it lacks the conserved phenylalanine or tryptophan at the end, this CDR3 is likely a read error. This sequence joins TRBV29-1 and TRBJ2-7; D possibly matches TRBD1 or TRBD2 (6 bases each). The V and J ends lost 7 bases and 0 bases respectively, with 13 bases between them. The CDR3 spans 13 residues. CDR1 SQVTM and CDR2 ANQGSEA come from the germline V gene. CDR3 sequence: CSARRDTSYEQYS. The CDR3 nucleotides are TGCAGCGCCCGGAGGGACACCTCCTACGAGCAGTACTCC.

Concerning this clonotype: This may come from a read error, since a much larger clone is one base off. This rearrangement joins TRBV6-2 or TRBV6-3 to TRBJ2-7; a weak D match, TRBD2 (6 bases). Trimming cost V 6 bases and J 2 bases, with 11 bases left between them. CDR1 and CDR2 from the germline V gene are MNHEY and SVGEGT. The CDR3 spans 13 residues. CDR3 bases: TGTGCCAGCAGGAATTCGGGAGCCTACGAGCAGTACTTC. This translates into CASRNSGAYEQYF.